The 2 T cell receptor beta chains listed next were all sequenced from one sample in a study of T cells after yellow fever vaccination. TCRdb re-analysed the 5' RACE reads in MiXCR, keeping a single row per CDR3 protein. The table includes approximately 170,000 distinct CDR3 sequences, roughly 11% detected once. The sequencing here drew on CD8+ T cells sorted from PBMCs, taken 15 days after the yellow fever booster vaccination. Receptors originate from a man in his late teens or twenties who received the YFV17D yellow fever vaccine.

This clonotype was seen only a few times. V and J are TRBV27 and TRBJ2-5; D is tentatively TRBD1 or TRBD2 (6 bases each). The CDR3 runs 15 residues. Deletions cut 5 bases from V and 3 bases from J, with 16 bases between. Germline assignment: CDR1 MNHEY and CDR2 SMNVEV (reference sequence). The CDR3 reads CASSIQGGREETQYF. In nucleotides, the CDR3 is TGTGCCAGCAGTATACAGGGAGGTCGGGAAGAGACCCAGTACTTC.

This clonotype came up a few times. CDR3 DNA: TGTGCCAGCGCCTCGCTGTCGGATTTAACAGGCAGTGCAAAACTGTTTTTT. Translating it yields CASASLSDLTGSAKLFF. The chain employs TRBV6-2 or TRBV6-3 and TRBJ1-4; weak D call: TRBD1 (5 bases). Deletions cut 8 bases from V and 10 bases from J, with 29 bases between. The CDR3 spans 17 residues. Germline CDR1 and CDR2: MNHEY and SVGEGT.